The T cell receptor beta chain described here comes from a study of OX40 agonist ivuxolimab in advanced cancers. Sequencing used immunoSEQ multiplex PCR; TCRdb keeps in-frame clones, though not all of them. The sample consists of 72,000 or so clones, approximately 81% of them appearing once. Per germline, CDR1 SGHTA and CDR2 FQGNSA. The CDR3 has 15 amino acids. The V and J ends lost 8 bases and 2 bases respectively, with 19 bases between them. This sequence originates from an adult with an advanced solid tumor such as melanoma, head and neck, liver or kidney cancer. This rearrangement joins TRBV7-2 to TRBJ2-7; perhaps D is TRBD1 or TRBD2 (5 bases each). The source was CD4+ or CD8+ T cells sorted from blood, collected in a trial of the OX40 agonist ivuxolimab. The CDR3 nucleotides read TGTGCCAGCGGAAAGAGGGGAAGGGGAACCTACGAGCAGTACTTC. The encoded protein is CASGKRGRGTYEQYF.